A selection of T cell receptor beta chains follows, all from one sample in a study of immune cell composition in non-small cell lung cancer. Profiled with immunoSEQ multiplex PCR; TCRdb holds only in-frame clones, not every one. This sample has some 2,000 clones, with almost 70% found just once. Source material: non-adjacent lung tissue. Receptors originate from a human donor with non-small cell lung cancer. Each CDR3 is given with its conserved first and last residue. Each record gives: J gene, CDR3 length, D gene, clone size, V gene, CDR3 DNA, CDR3 protein. D genes are given only for firm matches. A clone size is listed for some rows: how often the clone was seen (once, few, many), or a class if it is expanded.

>TRBJ2-1|20|TRBD2|.|TRBV4-2
TGTGCCAGCAGCCAAGGCCCTCGGACTAGCGGGTCCTACTCCTACAATGAGCAGTTCTTC
CASSQGPRTSGSYSYNEQFF
>TRBJ2-5|15|.|few|TRBV5-1
TGCGCCAGCAGCTGGGTGACACGTAAACAAGAGACCCAGTACTTC
CASSWVTRKQETQYF
>TRBJ1-1|15|.|.|TRBV10-3
TGTGCCATCAGTGAAAGAAGTACAGCCAACACTGAAGCTTTCTTT
CAISERSTANTEAFF
>TRBJ2-7|14|.|.|TRBV5-4
TGTGCCAGCAGCGGGGGGAGAGGGGCCTACGAGCAGTACTTC
CASSGGRGAYEQYF
>TRBJ2-3|16|TRBD1|.|TRBV9
TGTGCCAGCAGCCCCAGAGGGGACAGGGCAACAGATACGCAGTATTTT
CASSPRGDRATDTQYF
>TRBJ1-1|15|TRBD1|.|TRBV6-5
TGTGCCAGCAGTTCGAGGACAGGGGACCAGACTGAAGCTTTCTTT
CASSSRTGDQTEAFF
>TRBJ1-2|12|.|.|TRBV29-1
TGCAGCGTTGACGGGGCAGGGGAAGGCTACACCTTC
CSVDGAGEGYTF
>TRBJ2-4|20|TRBD1|.|TRBV7-6
TGTGCCAGCAGCTTGTTTGAGGACAGGGGGCGATTCGGGGCCAAAAACATTCAGTACTTC
CASSLFEDRGRFGAKNIQYF
>TRBJ1-5|15|.|once|TRBV4-2
TGTGCCAGCAGCTTGGAGGGGATAAGCAATCAGCCCCAGCATTTT
CASSLEGISNQPQHF
>TRBJ2-3|13|.|.|TRBV7-8
TGTGCCGGGGGGGCCGGGGACACAGATACGCAGTATTTT
CAGGAGDTDTQYF
>TRBJ2-5|15|TRBD1|.|TRBV7-3
TGTGCCAGCAGCTTACACCAGGGGGTGGGAGAGACCCAGTACTTC
CASSLHQGVGETQYF
>TRBJ2-7|13|.|few|TRBV2
TGTGCCAGCAGACCAACAGGGAATTGGGAGCAGTACTTC
CASRPTGNWEQYF
>TRBJ2-3|14|.|once|TRBV7-8
TGTGCCAGCAGCAACCGACAGGGCACAGATACGCAGTATTTT
CASSNRQGTDTQYF
>TRBJ1-2|12|.|.|TRBV5-1
TGCGCCAGCACCCGTGACAGTAGGGGCTACACCTTC
CASTRDSRGYTF
>TRBJ1-6|15|.|few|TRBV13
TGTGCCAGCAGGGGCAGGGGCAATCCCCTGTCACCCCTCCACTTT
CASRGRGNPLSPLHF
>TRBJ2-3|15|.|.|TRBV7-2
TGTGCCAGCAGCCCACAGGGCATTCCAACAGATACGCAGTATTTT
CASSPQGIPTDTQYF
>TRBJ1-3|13|.|.|TRBV18
TGTGCCAGCTCACCAAAGCAGGGTCCCACCATATATTTT
CASSPKQGPTIYF
>TRBJ2-5|15|TRBD2|.|TRBV7-7
TGTGCTAGCAGCTTAGGGCGGACTAGCGGCGGGACCCAGTACTTC
CASSLGRTSGGTQYF
>TRBJ1-4|13|.|few|TRBV2
TGTGCCAGCACACGTACCCCGGGTGAAAAACTGTTTTTT
CASTRTPGEKLFF
>TRBJ2-3|15|TRBD2|.|TRBV11-2
TGTGCCAGCAATCCTAGCGGGGCCGGGGGGGGTACGCAGTATTTT
CASNPSGAGGGTQYF
>TRBJ2-3|16|.|.|TRBV18
TGTGCCAGCTCGCAACTAGCCCATACAATCACAGATACGCAGTATTTT
CASSQLAHTITDTQYF
>TRBJ2-4|14|TRBD1|.|TRBV7-2
TGTGCCAGCAGCACAAGGACAGGGATGGACATTCAGTACTTC
CASSTRTGMDIQYF
>TRBJ2-3|13|.|.|TRBV7-2
TGTGCCAGCTTGGGGGGGGCCGACGGATCGGAGTATTTT
CASLGGADGSEYF
>TRBJ1-1|16|TRBD1|.|TRBV5-4
TGTGCCAGCTCATCACAGGGGGTGACCATGGGCACTGAAGCTTTCTTT
CASSSQGVTMGTEAFF
>TRBJ2-7|13|.|large|TRBV7-9
TGTGCCAGCACCCAACGGGACAACTACGAGCAGTACTTC
CASTQRDNYEQYF
>TRBJ2-7|15|TRBD2|.|TRBV4-1
TGCGCCAGCAGCCTCGCCTCAGCGGGGGGAAACGAGCAGTACTTC
CASSLASAGGNEQYF
>TRBJ2-7|16|TRBD1|few|TRBV7-6
TGTGCCAGCAGCCCCAACAACAGGGGGCGGGGATACGAGCAGTACTTC
CASSPNNRGRGYEQYF
>TRBJ1-5|15|.|.|TRBV7-8
TGTGCCAGCAGCAACGGGGGGTTAGGGAATCAGCCCCAGCATTTT
CASSNGGLGNQPQHF
>TRBJ1-2|14|.|.|TRBV5-5
TGTGCCAGCAGCTTCGGACGGGGGGTCTATGGCTACACCTTC
CASSFGRGVYGYTF
>TRBJ2-1|15|TRBD2|.|TRBV19
TGTGCCAGTAGTGAAACTAGCGAGGACTACAATGAGCAGTTCTTC
CASSETSEDYNEQFF
>TRBJ2-7|14|.|few|TRBV5-1
TGCGCCAGCAGCTTGGTACAGGGCCCCCACGAGCAGTACTTC
CASSLVQGPHEQYF
>TRBJ2-7|14|.|.|TRBV6-1
TGTGCCAGCAGTGGCGCGACTGGCTCCTACGAGCAGTACTTC
CASSGATGSYEQYF